The rows below give T cell receptor beta chains drawn from one sample of a study of tumor-infiltrating lymphocytes in primary liver carcinoma. TCRdb independently ran MiXCR on the multiplex PCR reads; one entry per CDR3 protein. The sample comprises 80,000 or so distinct CDR3 sequences, 60% to 80% of which are singletons, and roughly an eighth rests with the top ten. Sequencing input: liver tumor tissue from sampling region 4. These receptors were collected from a woman aged 55-69 years with primary liver carcinoma and hepatitis B virus infection. The conserved cysteine and the conserved F or W are not part of the CDR3 here. Clone size is not always given. Where it is, it says once, few, many or a class for expanded clones.

clone size	J gene	V gene	CDR3 protein
once	TRBJ2-7	TRBV5-6	ASSLRGTASYEQY
once	TRBJ2-1	TRBV7-2	ASNLGHRTAYNEQF
NA	TRBJ2-3	TRBV11-2	ASRLGGPTYTSDTQY
NA	TRBJ2-2	TRBV11-2	ASCPLHGPSGELF
NA	TRBJ2-2	TRBV12-3/TRBV12-4	ASSRSGLNTGKLF
NA	TRBJ1-1	TRBV10-2	VSRGQSNTDAF
NA	TRBJ2-1	TRBV12-3/TRBV12-4	ASNTGQYNERF
NA	TRBJ2-1	TRBV4-1	ASSQLRVSGYNEQF
NA	TRBJ2-7	TRBV4-1	ASSQGSGRAGYEQH
NA	TRBJ2-1	TRBV7-9	ASSLAPPAATRDEQF
few	TRBJ2-2	TRBV30	AWSVGLTPGELF
NA	TRBJ1-1	TRBV11-2	ASSLGASVEAF
NA	TRBJ2-4	TRBV11-2	AGNLDGWGRDIQY
once	TRBJ1-4	TRBV29-1	SVRTGDREKLF
NA	TRBJ2-5	TRBV6-2/TRBV6-3	ASSRISSQGTQY
NA	TRBJ2-1	TRBV28	ASSLWTNGSYEQF
NA	TRBJ1-5	TRBV10-3	TVGGQENQPQH
NA	TRBJ1-5	TRBV5-6	ASSQQVNSNQPQH
NA	TRBJ2-2	TRBV6-2/TRBV6-3	ASSYSSFRTENTGELL
NA	TRBJ1-1	TRBV11-3	ASNQDGSNTEAF
few	TRBJ1-1	TRBV7-9	ASSLEVDGAEAF
NA	TRBJ2-1	TRBV20-1	SVSEDYPGNEQF
NA	TRBJ2-7	TRBV28	ASSLSEWGNPGGNEQC
NA	TRBJ2-5	TRBV24-1	ATSDSGTNYQEIQY
NA	TRBJ2-2	TRBV20-1	SAHGLLTGGGAGELF
NA	TRBJ2-1	TRBV7-6	AGSRAGTSDDNEQF
NA	TRBJ2-7	TRBV6-5	ASLPVHGSNEQY
once	TRBJ2-2	TRBV6-2/TRBV6-3	ISRRTVANTGELF
NA	TRBJ2-3	TRBV11-2	GSCPRRGNTQY
many	TRBJ2-3	TRBV12-5	ASGNGLAGGTDTQY
NA	TRBJ2-1	TRBV30	AWNRGEGGNEQF
NA	TRBJ1-2	TRBV5-1	ASSPGQGTDYT
NA	TRBJ2-7	TRBV6-1	AGSGGRGSVEQY
NA	TRBJ1-1	TRBV6-5	ASSSDRPNSEAF
NA	TRBJ1-1	TRBV11-2	AGGFHGGTEAF
many	TRBJ2-5	TRBV14	ASSPLGSGAQETQY